The entry that follows covers one T cell receptor (beta chain) sequence. Its antigen is unknown. A 200 ng quantity of DNA, 25,000 to 35,000 T cell genomes, went into the sorted-subset replicate PCRs. TCRdb's copy holds only in-frame clones and misses some; the assay was immunoSEQ multiplex PCR. The table records roughly 2,500,000 clones, 93% of them present only once. The data are from a study of shared clonotypes between healthy human individuals. Broader study findings: With few donors, the genetic and exposure-history diversity represented was limited. Sharing of clonotypes among donors was expected to vary with sequencing depth.

The CDR3 covers 15 residues. CDR1 is KGHSH, CDR2 LQKENI, per germline. V was cut by 6 bases and J by 6 bases, with 19 bases left in between. The chain uses TRBV18 and TRBJ2-3; D call uncertain. Material: naive CD4+ T cells from PBMCs. As to subset: CD45RA+ positively selected. The TCR comes from a man between 18 and 29 years old in good health. Some clones in this sample may be carry-over from other donors' samples. The CDR3 protein is CASSPSTRASDTQYF. CDR3 sequence (DNA): TGTGCCAGCTCCCCATCCACCCGGGCGTCGGATACGCAGTATTTT.